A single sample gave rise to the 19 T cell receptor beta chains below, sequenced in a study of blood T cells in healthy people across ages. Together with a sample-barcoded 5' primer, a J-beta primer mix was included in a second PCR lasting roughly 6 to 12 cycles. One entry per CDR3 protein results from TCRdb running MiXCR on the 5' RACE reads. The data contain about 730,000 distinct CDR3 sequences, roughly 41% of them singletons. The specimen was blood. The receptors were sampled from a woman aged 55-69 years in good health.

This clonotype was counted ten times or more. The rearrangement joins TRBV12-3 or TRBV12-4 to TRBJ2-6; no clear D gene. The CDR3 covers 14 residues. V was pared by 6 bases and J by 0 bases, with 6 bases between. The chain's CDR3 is CASRRDSGANVLTF. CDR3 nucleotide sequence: TGTGCCAGCAGAAGGGACTCTGGGGCCAACGTCCTGACTTTC.

The CDR3 bases are TGTGCCAGCAGCTTATCCGGGACAACGTACATGAACACTGAAGCTTTCTTT. Its protein product is CASSLSGTTYMNTEAFF. This chain connects TRBV5-5 to TRBJ1-1; possibly TRBD1 for D (6 bases). Between the trimmed V and J ends, which lost 2 bases and 0 bases, there was a span of 17 bases. This CDR3 comprises 17 residues. Germline lookup yields CDR1 SGHKS and CDR2 YYEKEE (reference sequence).

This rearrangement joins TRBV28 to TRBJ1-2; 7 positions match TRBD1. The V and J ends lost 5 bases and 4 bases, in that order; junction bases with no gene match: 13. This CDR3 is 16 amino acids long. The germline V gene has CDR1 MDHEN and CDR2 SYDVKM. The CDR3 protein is CASSPIPPGQFYGYTF. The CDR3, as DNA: TGTGCCAGCAGTCCTATTCCACCGGGACAGTTCTATGGCTACACCTTC.

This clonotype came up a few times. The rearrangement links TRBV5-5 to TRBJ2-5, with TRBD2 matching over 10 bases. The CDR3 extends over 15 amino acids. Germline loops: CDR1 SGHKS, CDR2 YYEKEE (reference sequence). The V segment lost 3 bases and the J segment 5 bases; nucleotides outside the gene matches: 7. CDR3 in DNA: TGTGCCAGCAGCTCTCCGGGACTAGCGATCGAGACCCAGTACTTC. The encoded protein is CASSSPGLAIETQYF.

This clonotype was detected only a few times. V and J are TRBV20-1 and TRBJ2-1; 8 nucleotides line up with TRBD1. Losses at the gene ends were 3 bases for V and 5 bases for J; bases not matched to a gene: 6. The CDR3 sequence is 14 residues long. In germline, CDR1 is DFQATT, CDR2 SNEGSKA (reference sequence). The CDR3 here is CSASRTGLNNEQFF. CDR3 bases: TGCAGTGCTAGTAGGACAGGGCTTAACAATGAGCAGTTCTTC.

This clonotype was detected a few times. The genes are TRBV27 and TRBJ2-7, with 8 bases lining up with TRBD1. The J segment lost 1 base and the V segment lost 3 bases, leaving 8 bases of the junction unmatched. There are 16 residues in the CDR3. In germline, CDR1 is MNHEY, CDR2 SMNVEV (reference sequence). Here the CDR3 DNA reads TGTGCCAGCAGTTTCCGGACAGGGATCGTATCCTACGAGCAGTACTTC. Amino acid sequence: CASSFRTGIVSYEQYF.

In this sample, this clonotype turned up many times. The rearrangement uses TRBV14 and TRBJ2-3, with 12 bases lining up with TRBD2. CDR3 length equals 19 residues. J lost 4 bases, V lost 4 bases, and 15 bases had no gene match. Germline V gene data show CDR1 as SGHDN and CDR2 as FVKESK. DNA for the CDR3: TGTGCCAGCAGCCTCGGGAGACTAGCGGGGGCCTTCGGGGCAGATACGCAGTATTTT. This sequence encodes CASSLGRLAGAFGADTQYF.

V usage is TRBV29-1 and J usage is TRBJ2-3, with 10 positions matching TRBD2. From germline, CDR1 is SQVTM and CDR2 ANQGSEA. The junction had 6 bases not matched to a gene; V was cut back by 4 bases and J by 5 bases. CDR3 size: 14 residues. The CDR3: CSVALAGVRDTQYF. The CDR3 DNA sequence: TGCAGCGTTGCGCTAGCGGGAGTGAGAGATACGCAGTATTTT.

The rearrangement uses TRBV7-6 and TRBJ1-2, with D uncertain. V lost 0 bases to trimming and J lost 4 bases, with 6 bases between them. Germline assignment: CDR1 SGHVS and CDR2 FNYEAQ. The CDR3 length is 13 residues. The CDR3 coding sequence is TGTGCCAGCAGCTTAGCGGGGATCTATGGCTACACCTTC. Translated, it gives CASSLAGIYGYTF.

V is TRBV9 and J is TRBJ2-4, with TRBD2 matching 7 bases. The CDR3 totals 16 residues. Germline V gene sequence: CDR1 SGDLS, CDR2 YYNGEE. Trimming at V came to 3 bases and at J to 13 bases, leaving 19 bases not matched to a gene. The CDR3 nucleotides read TGTGCCAGCAGCGCGCGTGGTAGCGGGTTTTCTTACGGGCAGTACTTC. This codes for CASSARGSGFSYGQYF.

CDR3 DNA sequence: TGCGCCAGCAGCCAAGATCAGGGACCCTATGGCTACACCTTC. Translating gives CASSQDQGPYGYTF. This rearrangement joins TRBV4-3 to TRBJ1-2, with a weak D call TRBD1 (5 bases). Germline lookup yields CDR1 LGHNA and CDR2 YSLEER. The CDR3 runs 14 residues. Trimming took off 0 bases at V and 4 bases at J, with 9 bases between the two ends.

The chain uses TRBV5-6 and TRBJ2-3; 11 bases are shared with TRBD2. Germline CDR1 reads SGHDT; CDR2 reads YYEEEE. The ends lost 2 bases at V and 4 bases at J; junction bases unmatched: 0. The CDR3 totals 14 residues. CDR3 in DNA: TGTGCCAGCAGCTTTAGCGGGGGGGCAGATACGCAGTATTTT. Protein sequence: CASSFSGGADTQYF.

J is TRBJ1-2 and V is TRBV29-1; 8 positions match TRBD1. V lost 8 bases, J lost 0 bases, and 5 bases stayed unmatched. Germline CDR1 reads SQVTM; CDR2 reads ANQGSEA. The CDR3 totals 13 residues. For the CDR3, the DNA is TGCAGCATACCGGACAGGGCTAACTATGGCTACACCTTC. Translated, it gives CSIPDRANYGYTF.

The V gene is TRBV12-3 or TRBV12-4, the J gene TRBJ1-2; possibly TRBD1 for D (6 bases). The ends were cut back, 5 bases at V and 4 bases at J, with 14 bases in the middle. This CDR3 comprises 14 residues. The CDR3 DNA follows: TGTGCCAGCAGTACTCCAGGGGTTCGCTATGGCTACACCTTC. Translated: CASSTPGVRYGYTF.

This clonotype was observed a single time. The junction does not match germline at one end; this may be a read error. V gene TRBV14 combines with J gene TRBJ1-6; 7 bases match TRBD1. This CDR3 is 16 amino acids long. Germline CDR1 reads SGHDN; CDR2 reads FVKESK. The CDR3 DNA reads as TGTGCCAACAGCCGGCTTGCCGGGACAGTTCATTCACCCCTCCACTTT. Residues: CANSRLAGTVHSPLHF.

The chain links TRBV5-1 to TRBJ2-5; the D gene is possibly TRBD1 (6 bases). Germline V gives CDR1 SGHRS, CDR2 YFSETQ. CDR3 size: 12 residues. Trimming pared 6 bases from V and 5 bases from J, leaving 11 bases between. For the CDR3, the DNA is TGCGCCAGCACCCCTCAGGGGGAGACCCAGTACTTC. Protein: CASTPQGETQYF.

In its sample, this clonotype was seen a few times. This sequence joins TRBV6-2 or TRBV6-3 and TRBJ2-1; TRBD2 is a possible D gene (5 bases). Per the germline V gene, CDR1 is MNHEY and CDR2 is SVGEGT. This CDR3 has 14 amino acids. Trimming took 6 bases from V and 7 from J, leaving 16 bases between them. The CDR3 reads CASSPWEILNEQFF. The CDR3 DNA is TGTGCCAGCAGCCCCTGGGAGATTTTGAATGAGCAGTTCTTC.

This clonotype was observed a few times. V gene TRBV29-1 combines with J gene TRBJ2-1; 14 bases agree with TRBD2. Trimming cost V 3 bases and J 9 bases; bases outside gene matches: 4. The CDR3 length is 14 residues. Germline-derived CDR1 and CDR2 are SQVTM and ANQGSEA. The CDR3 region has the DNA TGCAGCGTTGAGACTAGCGGGGGGGCCTTTGAGCAGTTCTTC. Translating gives CSVETSGGAFEQFF.

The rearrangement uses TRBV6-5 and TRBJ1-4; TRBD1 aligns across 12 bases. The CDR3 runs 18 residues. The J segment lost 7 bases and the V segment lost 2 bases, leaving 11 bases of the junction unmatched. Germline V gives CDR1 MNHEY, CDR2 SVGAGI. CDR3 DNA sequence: TGTGCCAGCAGTTACACCGGGACAGGGGGCGCGAATGGTGAAAAACTGTTTTTT. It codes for CASSYTGTGGANGEKLFF.